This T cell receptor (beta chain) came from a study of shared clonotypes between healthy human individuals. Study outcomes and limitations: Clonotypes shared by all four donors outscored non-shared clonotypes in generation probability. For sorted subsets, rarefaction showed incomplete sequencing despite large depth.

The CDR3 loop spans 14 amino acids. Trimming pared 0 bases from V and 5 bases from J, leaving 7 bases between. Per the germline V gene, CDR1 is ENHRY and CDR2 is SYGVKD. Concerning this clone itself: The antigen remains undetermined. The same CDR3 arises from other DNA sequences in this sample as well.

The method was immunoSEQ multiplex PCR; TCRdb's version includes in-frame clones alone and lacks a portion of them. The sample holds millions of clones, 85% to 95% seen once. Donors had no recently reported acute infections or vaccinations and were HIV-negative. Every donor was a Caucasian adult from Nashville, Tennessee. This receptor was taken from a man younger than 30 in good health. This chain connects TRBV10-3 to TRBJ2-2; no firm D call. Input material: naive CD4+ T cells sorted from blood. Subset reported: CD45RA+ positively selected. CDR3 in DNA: TGTGCCATCAGTGAGTCGACCCGAACCGGGGAGCTGTTTTTT. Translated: CAISESTRTGELFF.